These T cell receptor beta chains were read from a single sample in a study of untreated major depressive disorder. Assay used: immunoSEQ multiplex PCR; TCRdb lists only in-frame clones, some missing. This sample has about 20,000 clones, with 92% found just once. The specimen was CD4+ T cells from PBMCs. The receptors derive from a woman between 40 and 55 years old with major depressive disorder. The CDR3 runs from the conserved cysteine through the conserved F or W. A D gene is named only where the DNA matches it firmly. Size is omitted from some rows. Given values are once, few, many or a class for expanded clones.

>TRBJ2-1|NA|TRBV7-6|TRBD2
TGTGCCAGCAGCGAAACCTTGACTAGCTCCACCTACAATGAGCAGTTCTTC
CASSETLTSSTYNEQFF
>TRBJ2-1|NA|TRBV6-1|NA
TGTGACCCCCCAGGGAAAAGAAATGAGCAGTTCTTC
CDPPGKRNEQFF
>TRBJ1-5|NA|TRBV2|TRBD1
TGTGCCAGCAGTACCGGGACAGGGAGGCAGCCCCAGCATTTT
CASSTGTGRQPQHF
>TRBJ2-1|once|TRBV7-2|NA
TGTGCCAGCAGCTTACGGGGGGAGCAGTTCTTC
CASSLRGEQFF
>TRBJ1-2|NA|TRBV12-2|NA
TGTGCAAGTCGCTTAGACAGGGGAAGTCATCTAGATGGCTACACCTTC
CASRLDRGSHLDGYTF
>TRBJ1-5|once|TRBV2|TRBD1
TGTGCCAGCAGACAGGGGGTGGGGGGAAATCAGCCCCAGCATTTT
CASRQGVGGNQPQHF
>TRBJ2-3|NA|TRBV7-3|NA
TGTGCCAGCAGCCCTAACGGGGATACGCAGTATTTT
CASSPNGDTQYF
>TRBJ2-7|NA|TRBV5-1|TRBD1
TGCGCCAGCAGCTTGCCGGACAGGGGTCCTTACGAGCAGTACTTC
CASSLPDRGPYEQYF
>TRBJ2-3|NA|TRBV27|TRBD2
TGTGCCAGCAGTTTCTCCGGGGTAGCGGGGGCCACAGATACGCAGTATTTT
CASSFSGVAGATDTQYF
>TRBJ2-1|NA|TRBV10-1|NA
TGCGCCAGCAGTGAGTCGAGGGTGTCCTACAATGAGCAGTTCTTC
CASSESRVSYNEQFF
>TRBJ2-3|NA|TRBV5-1|NA
TGCGCCAGCAGCTTGGGGGCAGGGATGGCAGATACGCAGTATTTT
CASSLGAGMADTQYF
>TRBJ2-1|NA|TRBV6-1|NA
TGTGCCAGCAGTTTTATTAATCGTGCCTACAATGAGCAGTTCTTC
CASSFINRAYNEQFF
>TRBJ2-1|once|TRBV4-3|NA
TGCGCCAGCAGCCAGGGTGACTCCCCCCTTTTCAATGAGCAGTTCTTC
CASSQGDSPLFNEQFF
>TRBJ2-1|NA|TRBV7-2|NA
TGTGCCAGCAGCGCGGACTACAATGAGCAGTTCTTC
CASSADYNEQFF
>TRBJ1-2|NA|TRBV6-5|TRBD1
TGTGCCAGCAGTTACTCCAGGACAGGTGGGAACTATGGCTACACCTTC
CASSYSRTGGNYGYTF
>TRBJ2-7|NA|TRBV19|TRBD2
TGTGCCAGTAGTAAGCCTGGACTAGCGGGCTACGAGCAGTACTTC
CASSKPGLAGYEQYF
>TRBJ1-1|NA|TRBV6-5|NA
TGTGCCAGCAGTATTAACAGGAACACTGAAGCTTTCTTT
CASSINRNTEAFF
>TRBJ2-1|NA|TRBV19|NA
TGTGCCAGTAGTGGTGATAGTAATCTGTACGGTCTCGGGTTCTTC
CASSGDSNLYGLGFF
>TRBJ2-5|NA|TRBV4-3|TRBD1
TGCGCCAGCAGCCAAGAATGGACAGGCCTCCAAGAGACCCAGTACTTC
CASSQEWTGLQETQYF
>TRBJ1-2|NA|TRBV28|NA
TGTGCCAGCAGCAGTAACTATGGCTACACCTTC
CASSSNYGYTF
>TRBJ2-2|NA|TRBV11-3|TRBD1
TGTGCCACCGGAAAGGGGGCTAACACCGGGGAGCTGTTTTTT
CATGKGANTGELFF
>TRBJ2-7|NA|TRBV6-5|NA
TGTGCCAGCAGTTACTTAAGGGCTACAGGGCCCCGCGAGCAGTACTTC
CASSYLRATGPREQYF
>TRBJ2-1|NA|TRBV11-2|NA
TGTGCCAGCAGCTTAGCGACCGTCAATGAGCAGTTCTTC
CASSLATVNEQFF